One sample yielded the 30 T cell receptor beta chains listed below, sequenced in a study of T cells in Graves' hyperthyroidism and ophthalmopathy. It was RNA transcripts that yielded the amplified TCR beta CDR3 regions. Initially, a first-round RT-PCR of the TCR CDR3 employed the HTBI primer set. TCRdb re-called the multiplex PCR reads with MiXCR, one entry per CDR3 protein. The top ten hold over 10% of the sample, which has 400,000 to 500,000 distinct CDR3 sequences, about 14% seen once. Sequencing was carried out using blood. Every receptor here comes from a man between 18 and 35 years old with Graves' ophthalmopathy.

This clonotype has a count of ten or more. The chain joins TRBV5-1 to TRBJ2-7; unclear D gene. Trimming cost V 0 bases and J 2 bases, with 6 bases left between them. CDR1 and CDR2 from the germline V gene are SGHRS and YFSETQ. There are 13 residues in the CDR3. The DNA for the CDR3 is TGCGCCAGCAGCTTGGCCTTCCCCTACGAGCAGTACTTC. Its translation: CASSLAFPYEQYF.

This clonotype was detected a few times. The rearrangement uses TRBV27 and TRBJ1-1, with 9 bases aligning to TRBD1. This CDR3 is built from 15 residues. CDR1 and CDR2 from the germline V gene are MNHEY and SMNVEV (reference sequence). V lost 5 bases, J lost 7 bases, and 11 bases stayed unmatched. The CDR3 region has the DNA TGTGCCAGCAGTCCACGGACAGGGGTCGCGATTGAAGCTTTCTTT. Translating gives CASSPRTGVAIEAFF.

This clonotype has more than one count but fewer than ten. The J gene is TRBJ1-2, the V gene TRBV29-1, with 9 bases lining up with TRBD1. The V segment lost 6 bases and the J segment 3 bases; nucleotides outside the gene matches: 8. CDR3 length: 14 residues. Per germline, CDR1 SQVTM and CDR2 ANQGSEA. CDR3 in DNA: TGCAGCGTGCTGCACAGGGGGCGCGACTATGGCTACACCTTC. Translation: CSVLHRGRDYGYTF.

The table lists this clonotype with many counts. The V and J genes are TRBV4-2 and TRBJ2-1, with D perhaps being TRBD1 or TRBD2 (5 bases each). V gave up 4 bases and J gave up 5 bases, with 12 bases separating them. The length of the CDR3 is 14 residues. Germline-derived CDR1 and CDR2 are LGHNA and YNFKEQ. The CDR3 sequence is CASSPKGTNNEQFF. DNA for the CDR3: TGTGCCAGCAGCCCAAAGGGGACGAACAATGAGCAGTTCTTC.

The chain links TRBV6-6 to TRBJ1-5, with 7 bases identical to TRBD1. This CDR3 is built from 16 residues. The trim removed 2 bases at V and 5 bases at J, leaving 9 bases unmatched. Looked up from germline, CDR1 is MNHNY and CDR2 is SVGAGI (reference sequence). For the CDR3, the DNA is TGTGCCAGCAGTTACCCAGGGGGGGAGGGGCATCAGCCCCAGCATTTT. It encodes CASSYPGGEGHQPQHF.

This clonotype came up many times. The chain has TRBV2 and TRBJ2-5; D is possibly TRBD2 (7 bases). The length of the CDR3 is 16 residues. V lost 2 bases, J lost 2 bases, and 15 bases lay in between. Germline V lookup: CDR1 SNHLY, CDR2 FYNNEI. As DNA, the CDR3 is TGTGCCAGCAGTGAATGGCCAGGGAGGGGGCAAGAGACCCAGTACTTC. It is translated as CASSEWPGRGQETQYF.

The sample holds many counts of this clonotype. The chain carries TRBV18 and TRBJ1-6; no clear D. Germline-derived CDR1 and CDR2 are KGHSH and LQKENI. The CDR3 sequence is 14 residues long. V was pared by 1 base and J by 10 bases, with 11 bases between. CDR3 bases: TGTGCCAGCTCACCACAAAATTGGGAATCACCCCTCCACTTT. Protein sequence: CASSPQNWESPLHF.

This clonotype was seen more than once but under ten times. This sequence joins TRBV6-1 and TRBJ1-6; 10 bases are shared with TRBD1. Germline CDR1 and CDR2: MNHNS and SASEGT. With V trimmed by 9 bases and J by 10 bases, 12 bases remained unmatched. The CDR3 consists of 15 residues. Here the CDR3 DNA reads TGTGCCAGTAGAAAGACAGGGACAGGGGACTCACCCCTCCACTTT. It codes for CASRKTGTGDSPLHF.

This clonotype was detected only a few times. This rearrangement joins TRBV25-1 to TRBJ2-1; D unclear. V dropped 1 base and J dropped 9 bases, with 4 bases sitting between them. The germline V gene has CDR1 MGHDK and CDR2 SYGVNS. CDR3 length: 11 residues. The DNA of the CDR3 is TGTGCCAGCAGTGAATCTCCTGAGCAGTTCTTC. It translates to CASSESPEQFF.

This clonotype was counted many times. For the CDR3, the DNA is TGTGCCAGCAGCCTGGACAGGGGGAAACTGTTTTTT. The encoded protein is CASSLDRGKLFF. The chain has TRBV7-2 and TRBJ1-4, with 10 bases aligning to TRBD1. Germline CDR1 reads SGHTA; CDR2 reads FQGNSA. V gave up 5 bases and J gave up 11 bases; unmatched junction bases: 2. The CDR3 consists of 12 residues.

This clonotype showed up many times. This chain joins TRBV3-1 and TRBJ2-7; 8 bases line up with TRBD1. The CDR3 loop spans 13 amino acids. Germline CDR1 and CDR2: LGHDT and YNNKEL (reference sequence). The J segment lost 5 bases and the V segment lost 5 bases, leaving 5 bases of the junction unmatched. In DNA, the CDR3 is TGTGCCAGCAGCTTCTACAGGGGGGACGAGCAGTACTTC. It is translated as CASSFYRGDEQYF.

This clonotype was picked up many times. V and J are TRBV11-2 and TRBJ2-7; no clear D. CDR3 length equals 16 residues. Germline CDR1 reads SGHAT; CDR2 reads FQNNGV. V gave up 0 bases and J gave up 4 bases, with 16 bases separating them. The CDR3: CASSLDPAARGYEQYF. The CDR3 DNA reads TGTGCCAGCAGCTTAGATCCGGCAGCAAGAGGATACGAGCAGTACTTC.

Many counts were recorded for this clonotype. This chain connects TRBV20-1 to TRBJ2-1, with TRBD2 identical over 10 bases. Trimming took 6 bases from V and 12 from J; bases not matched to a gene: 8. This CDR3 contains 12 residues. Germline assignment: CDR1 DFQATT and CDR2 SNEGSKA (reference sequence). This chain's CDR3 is CSAPGLAVVQFF. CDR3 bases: TGCAGTGCACCTGGACTAGCGGTTGTGCAGTTCTTC.

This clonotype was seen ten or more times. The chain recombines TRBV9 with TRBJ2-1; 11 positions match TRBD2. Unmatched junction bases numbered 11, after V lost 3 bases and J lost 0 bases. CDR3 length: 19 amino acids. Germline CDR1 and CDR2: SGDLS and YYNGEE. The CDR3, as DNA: TGTGCCAGCAGCGACACCGGGACTAGCGGCCCAAGCTCCTACAATGAGCAGTTCTTC. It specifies CASSDTGTSGPSSYNEQFF.

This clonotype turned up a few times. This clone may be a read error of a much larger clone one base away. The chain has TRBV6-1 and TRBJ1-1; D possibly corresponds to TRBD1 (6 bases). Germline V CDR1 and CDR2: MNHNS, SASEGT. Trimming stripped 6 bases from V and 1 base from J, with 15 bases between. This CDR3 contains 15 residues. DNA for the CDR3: TGTGCCAGCAGGTGGACAGAGTTTGGGAACACTGAAGCTTTCTTT. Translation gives CASRWTEFGNTEAFF.

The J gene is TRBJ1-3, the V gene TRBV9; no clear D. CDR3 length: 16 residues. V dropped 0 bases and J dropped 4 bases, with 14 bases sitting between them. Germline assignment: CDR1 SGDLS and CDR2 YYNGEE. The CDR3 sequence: CASSVEAPATGNTIYF. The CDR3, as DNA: TGTGCCAGCAGCGTAGAGGCCCCGGCAACGGGAAACACCATATATTTT.

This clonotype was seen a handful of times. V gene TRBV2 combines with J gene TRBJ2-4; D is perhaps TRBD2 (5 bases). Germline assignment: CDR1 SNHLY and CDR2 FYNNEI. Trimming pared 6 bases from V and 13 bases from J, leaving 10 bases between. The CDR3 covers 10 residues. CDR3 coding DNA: TGTGCCAGCAGATTCGAGGGACAGTACTTC. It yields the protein CASRFEGQYF.

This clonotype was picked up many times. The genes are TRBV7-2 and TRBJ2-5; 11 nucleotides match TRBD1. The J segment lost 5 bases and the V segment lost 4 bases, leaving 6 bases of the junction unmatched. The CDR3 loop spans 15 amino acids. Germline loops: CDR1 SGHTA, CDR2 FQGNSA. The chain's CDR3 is CASSSWDRGMETQYF. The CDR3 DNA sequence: TGTGCCAGCAGCTCTTGGGACAGGGGGATGGAGACCCAGTACTTC.

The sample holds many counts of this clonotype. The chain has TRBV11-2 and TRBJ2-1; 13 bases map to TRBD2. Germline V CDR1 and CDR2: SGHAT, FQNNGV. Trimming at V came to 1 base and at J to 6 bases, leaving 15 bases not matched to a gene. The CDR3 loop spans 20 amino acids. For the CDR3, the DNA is TGTGCCAGCAGCTTAGGATTCGGTACTAGCGGGGGGGCGTGGGGCAATGAGCAGTTCTTC. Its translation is CASSLGFGTSGGAWGNEQFF.

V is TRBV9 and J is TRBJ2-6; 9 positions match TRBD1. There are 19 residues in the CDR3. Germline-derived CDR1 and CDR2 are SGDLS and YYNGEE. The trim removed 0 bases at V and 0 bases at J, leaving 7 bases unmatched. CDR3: CASSVGGTGHFSGANVLTF. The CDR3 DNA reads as TGTGCCAGCAGCGTAGGAGGGACAGGGCATTTCTCTGGGGCCAACGTCCTGACTTTC.

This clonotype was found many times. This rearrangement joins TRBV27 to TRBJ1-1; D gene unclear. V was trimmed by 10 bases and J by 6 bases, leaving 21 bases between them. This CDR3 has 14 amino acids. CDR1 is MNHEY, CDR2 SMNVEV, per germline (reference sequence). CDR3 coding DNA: TGTGCCAACCTAGCGGGCGGCCCACTGGCTGAAGCTTTCTTT. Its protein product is CANLAGGPLAEAFF.

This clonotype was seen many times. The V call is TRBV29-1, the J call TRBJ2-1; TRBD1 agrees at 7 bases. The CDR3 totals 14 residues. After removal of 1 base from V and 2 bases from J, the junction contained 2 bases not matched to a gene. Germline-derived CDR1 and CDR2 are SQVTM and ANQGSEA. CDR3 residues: CSVEGQGTYNEQFF. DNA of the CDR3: TGCAGCGTTGAAGGACAGGGAACCTACAATGAGCAGTTCTTC.

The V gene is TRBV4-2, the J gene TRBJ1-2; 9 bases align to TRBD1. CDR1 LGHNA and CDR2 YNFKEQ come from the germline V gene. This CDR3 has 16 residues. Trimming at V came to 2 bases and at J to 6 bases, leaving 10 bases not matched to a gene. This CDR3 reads CASSQRRDREDDGYTF. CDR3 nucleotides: TGTGCCAGCAGCCAAAGAAGGGACAGGGAGGACGATGGCTACACCTTC.

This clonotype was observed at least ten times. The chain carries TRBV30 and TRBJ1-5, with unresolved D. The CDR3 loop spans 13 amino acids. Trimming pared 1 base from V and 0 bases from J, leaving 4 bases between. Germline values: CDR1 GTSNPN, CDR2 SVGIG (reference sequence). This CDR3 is CAWSGLSNQPQHF. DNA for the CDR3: TGTGCCTGGAGTGGGCTTAGCAATCAGCCCCAGCATTTT.

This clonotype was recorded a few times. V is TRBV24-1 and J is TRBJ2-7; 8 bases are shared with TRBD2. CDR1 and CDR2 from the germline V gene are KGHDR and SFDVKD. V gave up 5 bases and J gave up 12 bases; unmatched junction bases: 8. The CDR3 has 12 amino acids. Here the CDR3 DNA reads TGTGCCACCAGTGCGGGGGGGAGTAAGCTGTACTTC. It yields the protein CATSAGGSKLYF.

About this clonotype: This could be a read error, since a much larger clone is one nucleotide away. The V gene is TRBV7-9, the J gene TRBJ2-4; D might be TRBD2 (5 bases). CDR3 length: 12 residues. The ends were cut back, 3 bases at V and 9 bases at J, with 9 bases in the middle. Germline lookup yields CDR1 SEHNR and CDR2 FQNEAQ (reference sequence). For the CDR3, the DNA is TGTGCCAGCAGCTTCGGGGTTAGCATTCAGTACTTC. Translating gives CASSFGVSIQYF.

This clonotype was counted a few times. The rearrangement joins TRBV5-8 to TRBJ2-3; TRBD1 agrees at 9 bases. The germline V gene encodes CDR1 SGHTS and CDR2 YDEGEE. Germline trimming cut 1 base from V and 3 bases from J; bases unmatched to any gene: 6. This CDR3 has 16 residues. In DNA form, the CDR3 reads TGTGCCAGCAGCTTGAAGGGGACAGGGATGACAGATACGCAGTATTTT. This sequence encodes CASSLKGTGMTDTQYF.

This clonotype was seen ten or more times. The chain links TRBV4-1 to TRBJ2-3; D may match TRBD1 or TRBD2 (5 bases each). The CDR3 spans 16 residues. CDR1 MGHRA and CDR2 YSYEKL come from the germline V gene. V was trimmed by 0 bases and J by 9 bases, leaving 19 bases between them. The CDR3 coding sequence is TGCGCCAGCAGCCAAGAATGGGGGATTACATACCTCACGCAGTATTTT. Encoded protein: CASSQEWGITYLTQYF.

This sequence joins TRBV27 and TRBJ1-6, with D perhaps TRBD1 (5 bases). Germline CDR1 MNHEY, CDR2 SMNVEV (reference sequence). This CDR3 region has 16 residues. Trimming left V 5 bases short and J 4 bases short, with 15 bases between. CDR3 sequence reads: CASSLTGPDYNSPLHF. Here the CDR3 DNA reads TGTGCCAGCAGTCTCACAGGACCGGATTATAATTCACCCCTCCACTTT.

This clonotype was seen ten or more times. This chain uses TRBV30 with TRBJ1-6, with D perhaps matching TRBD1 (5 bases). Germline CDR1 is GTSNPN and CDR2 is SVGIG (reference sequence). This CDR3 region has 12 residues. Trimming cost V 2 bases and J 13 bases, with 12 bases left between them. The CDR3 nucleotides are TGTGCCTGGAGTCCGGGGGAGATGCCCCTCCACTTT. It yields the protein CAWSPGEMPLHF.